The following is a TCR beta chain sequence with its context. The method was immunoSEQ multiplex PCR; TCRdb's version includes in-frame clones alone and lacks a portion of them. The sample contains approximately 360,000 clones, around 89% of which appear only once. CDR3 length equals 15 residues. Per germline, CDR1 LNHNV and CDR2 YYDKDF (reference sequence). The germline V and J ends were trimmed by 0 bases and 6 bases, with 14 bases remaining between them. These data belong to a study of blood T cell repertoires in COVID-19. Study in general: Spain, Italy and the United States supplied samples that represented acute and convalescent COVID-19. From T cells, B-cell-depleted T cells, or PBMCs came the material, which was cDNA or gDNA.

The receptor was isolated from a man aged 40-49 years with acute or convalescent COVID-19. The chain is built from TRBV15 and TRBJ1-1; D not certain. The sequencing input was peripheral blood. The CDR3 DNA reads as TGTGCCACCAGCAGAGAACCCCTCTTCCGGGCTGAAGCTTTCTTT. Translation: CATSREPLFRAEAFF.